The rows below give T cell receptor beta chains drawn from one sample of a study of OX40 agonist ivuxolimab in advanced cancers. TCRdb's table, derived via immunoSEQ multiplex PCR, lists solely in-frame clones and lacks some. Counted here are fewer than 80,000 clones, under 95% occurring once; the ten biggest clones make up 5.2%. The specimen comprised CD4+ or CD8+ T cells sorted from blood, sampled in a trial of the OX40 agonist ivuxolimab. All receptors come from an adult with an advanced solid tumor such as melanoma, head and neck, liver or kidney cancer. Both conserved end residues are part of each CDR3. The D gene is left open where the match is weak. Part of the rows lack a size; the others show once, few, many or a class for expanded clones.

CDR3 DNA,CDR3 protein,V gene,D gene,J gene,clone size
TGTGCCACCGAAACTTCAGGGGGTAAACAGCCCCAGCATTTT,CATETSGGKQPQHF,TRBV10-3,TRBD1,TRBJ1-5,NA
TGTGCCAGCAGTGAAAGTCCGGGAGTGGCATACAATGAGCAGTTCTTC,CASSESPGVAYNEQFF,TRBV2,NA,TRBJ2-1,NA
TGTGCCATCAGCGAAGCAGGTTACTCTGGAAACACCATATATTTT,CAISEAGYSGNTIYF,TRBV10-3,NA,TRBJ1-3,NA
TGTGCCAGCAGCCAGGGACAGGGATCATCACCCCTCCACTTT,CASSQGQGSSPLHF,TRBV5-8,TRBD1,TRBJ1-6,NA
TGTGCCAGCTTACGGGAACTCCCTTACGAGCAGTACTTC,CASLRELPYEQYF,TRBV28,NA,TRBJ2-7,NA
TGTGCCAGTAGTCTGACAAATTATGAGACCCAGTACTTC,CASSLTNYETQYF,TRBV19,NA,TRBJ2-5,NA
TGTGCCAGTAGTAGCGGGACAGGGTATACAGATACGCAGTATTTT,CASSSGTGYTDTQYF,TRBV19,TRBD1,TRBJ2-3,once
TGTGCCAGCAGTTACTCGAGGTTTCAGCGTTCGCCCCAGCATTTT,CASSYSRFQRSPQHF,TRBV6-5,NA,TRBJ1-5,few
TGTGCCAGCAGGTATCAGGGGGCGAACACCGGGGAGCTGTTTTTT,CASRYQGANTGELFF,TRBV5-4,TRBD1,TRBJ2-2,NA
TGTGCTAGCAGCTTTAAAGGCGCGGGAGCAGGCAATGAGCAGTTCTTC,CASSFKGAGAGNEQFF,TRBV7-7,TRBD2,TRBJ2-1,NA
TGTGCCAGCAGATCAGGGCTAGCAGGCACAGATACGCAGTATTTT,CASRSGLAGTDTQYF,TRBV2,NA,TRBJ2-3,NA
TGTGCCAGTATGGGACAGGTCGGGGAAAAACTGTTTTTT,CASMGQVGEKLFF,TRBV7-9,TRBD1,TRBJ1-4,NA
TGTGCCAGTAGTAGGGTAGCGGCAGCACCCGGGGAGCTGTTTTTT,CASSRVAAAPGELFF,TRBV19,NA,TRBJ2-2,NA
TGTGCCAGCTCACCATACCCAGCGAACACTGAAGCTTTCTTT,CASSPYPANTEAFF,TRBV18,NA,TRBJ1-1,NA
TGTGCCAGCAGCGTAGGAATCTGGAATGAGCAGTTCTTC,CASSVGIWNEQFF,TRBV9,NA,TRBJ2-1,NA
TGTGCCAGCAGTCCCGGGACAGGGGGCTCTGGAAACACCATATATTTT,CASSPGTGGSGNTIYF,TRBV2,TRBD1,TRBJ1-3,NA
TGTGCCAGCAGCAAATTCCCAGGGACGATCTATGGCTACACCTTC,CASSKFPGTIYGYTF,TRBV21-1,NA,TRBJ1-2,NA
TGTGCCTGGAGTAAGAGGAACTATGGCTACACCTTC,CAWSKRNYGYTF,TRBV30,NA,TRBJ1-2,NA
TGCAGTCCCCGCGAGGACGAGCAGTACTTC,CSPREDEQYF,TRBV20-1,NA,TRBJ2-7,NA
TGTGCCAGCAGTTACTCGTTAGGAGCGCCCCAGCATTTT,CASSYSLGAPQHF,TRBV6-5,NA,TRBJ1-5,NA
TGTGCCAGCAGTTTGGGACGAAGCCGAAAGGAACTGTTTTTT,CASSLGRSRKELFF,TRBV28,NA,TRBJ1-4,NA
TGTGCCAGCAGCATGGGACAGCCCAATCAGCCCCAGCATTTT,CASSMGQPNQPQHF,TRBV7-2,TRBD1,TRBJ1-5,NA
TGTGCCAGCAGCCCCGGGACAGGGATGGGCGGGGAGCTGTTTTTT,CASSPGTGMGGELFF,TRBV5-8,TRBD1,TRBJ2-2,once
TGTGCCAGCAGTTTATTCAGAAACACCATATATTTT,CASSLFRNTIYF,TRBV28,NA,TRBJ1-3,NA
TGTGCCAGCAGGGAACAGGGGATGAATGAGCAGTTCTTC,CASREQGMNEQFF,TRBV28,TRBD1,TRBJ2-1,NA
TGTGCCAGCAGTCAGGACAGGGGCAGCAATCAGCCCCAGCATTTT,CASSQDRGSNQPQHF,TRBV6-5,TRBD1,TRBJ1-5,NA
TGTGCCAGCAGTTTACCTGCTTTCCGCTACAGGGGTGACACCGGGGAGCTGTTTTTT,CASSLPAFRYRGDTGELFF,TRBV28,TRBD1,TRBJ2-2,NA
TGTGCCAGCAGCTTCTCTTTCATCAACAATGAGCAGTTCTTC,CASSFSFINNEQFF,TRBV7-9,NA,TRBJ2-1,NA
TGTGCCAGCTCACCAGTCGGCGAGCGGGGCTACGAGCAGTACTTC,CASSPVGERGYEQYF,TRBV18,TRBD2,TRBJ2-7,NA
TGCGCCAGCAGCGGGGGGACTAGCGGCCAAGAGACCCAGTACTTC,CASSGGTSGQETQYF,TRBV5-1,TRBD2,TRBJ2-5,NA
TGTGCCAGCAGCTTAGGCCGGGGTAGGGGCGCTGAAGCTTTCTTT,CASSLGRGRGAEAFF,TRBV11-2,NA,TRBJ1-1,NA
TGCGCCAGCAGCTTGGACGTCAATCAGCCCCAGCATTTT,CASSLDVNQPQHF,TRBV5-1,NA,TRBJ1-5,NA
TGTGCCAGCACTCTTACCTTTCTACCTCTAGGAGGGGCCAACGTCCTGACTTTC,CASTLTFLPLGGANVLTF,TRBV27,NA,TRBJ2-6,NA
TGTGCCAGTAGTCGGACATATGAAAAACTGTTTTTT,CASSRTYEKLFF,TRBV19,NA,TRBJ1-4,few
TGTGCCAGCAGTTTCTGGACCGGGGAGCTGTTTTTT,CASSFWTGELFF,TRBV27,NA,TRBJ2-2,NA
TGTGCCAGCAGCCCCGCCCAAGGCGGGGAGCTGTTTTTT,CASSPAQGGELFF,TRBV27,NA,TRBJ2-2,NA
TGTGCCATCAGGGGCGGGATCGAGCAGTACTTC,CAIRGGIEQYF,TRBV10-3,NA,TRBJ2-7,NA
TGTGCCAGCAGCTTAGTACTCCAGGGGAAAGAGACCCAGTACTTC,CASSLVLQGKETQYF,TRBV7-6,NA,TRBJ2-5,NA
TGTGCCAGCAGTGGACCCTGGAGTAAAGGCGAGCAGTTCTTC,CASSGPWSKGEQFF,TRBV25-1,NA,TRBJ2-1,NA
TGTGCCAGCAGTATCGACTACGAGCAGTACTTC,CASSIDYEQYF,TRBV28,NA,TRBJ2-7,NA
TGTGCCAGCAGTTTAGGCGGGCTTAAATACAATGAGCAGTTCTTC,CASSLGGLKYNEQFF,TRBV28,NA,TRBJ2-1,NA